The 20 T cell receptor beta chains presented below share a single source sample, sequenced in a study of T cells in women clearing cervical HPV infection. Clones were read by immunoSEQ multiplex PCR, and TCRdb kept only the in-frame ones, dropping some. This table lists 30,000 to 50,000 clones. Sample: blood buffy coat. The receptors come from a woman aged 18-69 years with a cervical HPV16 infection that either progressed to CIN3+ or cleared (not recorded which).

Remarks on this clone: The read comes to an end 3 residues before the CDR3 does, leaving the germline J gene to fill in the end. The rearrangement links TRBV29-1 to TRBJ2-7; 7 nucleotides align to TRBD1. The CDR3 covers 15 residues. Per germline, CDR1 SQVTM and CDR2 ANQGSEA. Unmatched junction bases numbered 12, after V lost 7 bases and J lost 0 bases. CDR3 residues: CSAPSDRNRSYEQYF. CDR3 DNA (partial): TGCAGCGCTCCTTCGGACAGGAACCGCTCCTACGAG.

On this clone: The CDR3 is cut off 3 residues early in the read; its end comes from the germline J gene. V gene TRBV11-2 combines with J gene TRBJ1-3; D gene uncertain. The germline V gene encodes CDR1 SGHAT and CDR2 FQNNGV. The CDR3 is made up of 14 amino acids. Trimming cost V 1 base and J 3 bases, with 7 bases left between them. The CDR3 reads CASSLAAGGNTIYF. The DNA read from the CDR3 is TGTGCCAGCAGCTTAGCGGCGGGTGGAAACACC.

Turning to this clone: The read ends 3 residues before the CDR3 terminus; that terminus is restored from the germline J gene. V is TRBV7-3 and J is TRBJ2-1; TRBD1 agrees at 8 bases. J lost 1 base, V lost 5 bases, and 7 bases had no gene match. Germline lookup yields CDR1 SGHTA and CDR2 FQGTGA. The CDR3 covers 16 residues. The CDR3: CASSALQGGSYNEQFF. Incomplete CDR3 DNA: TGTGCCAGCAGCGCACTACAGGGGGGTTCCTACAATGAG.

In regard to this clone: The read comes to an end 3 residues before the CDR3 does, leaving the germline J gene to fill in the end. The chain couples TRBV11-2 to TRBJ2-3, with D tentatively TRBD2 (6 bases). Per the germline V gene, CDR1 is SGHAT and CDR2 is FQNNGV. V was cut by 1 base and J by 5 bases, with 10 bases left in between. The CDR3 is made up of 14 amino acids. The CDR3 loop reads CASSLGREGDTQYF. The DNA read from the CDR3 is TGTGCCAGCAGCTTAGGGCGGGAAGGAGATACG.

As to this clone: The read gets to within 3 residues of the CDR3 end, and the germline J gene fills in the rest. J is TRBJ2-3 and V is TRBV6-1; TRBD2 matches 10 bases. CDR1 and CDR2 (germline): MNHNS, SASEGT. With 2 bases clipped from V and 7 bases from J, the junction kept 6 bases outside the gene matches. This CDR3 is built from 15 residues. CDR3 bases read: TGTGCCAGCAGTGAACAAGCGGGGGGGCTGAATACG. Its translation is CASSEQAGGLNT. In full, the CDR3 reads CASSEQAGGLNTQYF.

A word on this clone: The read ends 3 residues shy of where the CDR3 ends; the end is completed using the germline J gene. The rearrangement links TRBV10-3 to TRBJ1-1, with 8 nucleotides matching TRBD1. The CDR3 covers 15 residues. CDR1 is ENHRY and CDR2 is SYGVKD in the germline V gene. The CDR3 DNA, read in part, is TGTGCCATCAGTGAGACCCAGGGGGCGGGCGGTAAA. This gives the protein CAISETQGAGGK. The whole CDR3 is CAISETQGAGGKAFF.

To note about this clone: The read is 3 residues too short to cover the CDR3 end, so that end is filled in from the germline J gene. The chain recombines TRBV6-1 with TRBJ1-2; TRBD1 matches 8 bases. The CDR3 is 14 residues long. Trimming removed 3 bases from V and 5 bases from J; junction bases left unmatched: 5. The germline gives CDR1 MNHNS, CDR2 SASEGT. This chain's CDR3 is CASSDRDRLYGYTF. The part of the CDR3 DNA that was read is TGTGCCAGCAGTGACCGGGACAGGCTATATGGC.

With respect to this clone: Coverage ceases 3 residues before the CDR3 finishes, and the germline J gene fills in the end. Other DNA sequences in the same sample also yield this CDR3. The chain recombines TRBV23-1 with TRBJ2-7; maybe TRBD1 (6 bases). TRBV23-1 is placed among ORFs of uncertain function. This CDR3 region has 15 residues. V gave up 0 bases and J gave up 4 bases, with 13 bases separating them. The covered CDR3 bases are TGCGCCAGCAGTCAATCGATTTACAGGGTTTACGAG. Its translation: CASSQSIYRVYE. The entire CDR3 protein is CASSQSIYRVYEQYF.

A word on this clone: The read terminates 3 residues ahead of where the CDR3 ends, so the germline J gene completes it. This chain joins TRBV2 and TRBJ2-5; D possibly corresponds to TRBD1 (6 bases). The CDR3 spans 13 residues. Germline V lookup: CDR1 SNHLY, CDR2 FYNNEI. V was clipped by 7 bases and J by 0 bases, with 9 bases between them. This chain's CDR3 is CASTQGNQETQYF. Partial CDR3 DNA: TGTGCCAGCACTCAGGGGAACCAAGAGACC.

Details on this clone: The read gets to within 3 residues of the CDR3 end, and the germline J gene fills in the rest. V and J are TRBV11-3 and TRBJ2-2, with D tentatively TRBD1 (5 bases). Trimming pared 5 bases from V and 0 bases from J, leaving 10 bases between. The CDR3 loop spans 15 amino acids. Germline V gene lookup returns CDR1 SGHNT and CDR2 YENEEA. CDR3 region: CASSPLTANTGELFF. CDR3 DNA, as far as it was read: TGTGCCAGCAGCCCCCTGACAGCGAACACCGGGGAG. Full variable domain (outside the CDR3, taken from reference TRBV11-3 and TRBJ2-2): EAGVVQSPRYKIIEKKQPVAFWCNPISGHNTLYWYLQNLGQGPELLIRYENEEAVDDSQLPKDRFSAERLKGVDSTLKIQPAELGDSAVYLCASSPLTANTGELFFGEGSRLTVL.

CDR3 DNA (partial): TGTGCCAGCTCACCAAACCAGGGTGGCAGGTTGGGCACAGATACG. Translated, it gives CASSPNQGGRLGTDT. The entire CDR3 sequence reads CASSPNQGGRLGTDTQYF. The chain uses TRBV18 and TRBJ2-3; perhaps TRBD1 as D (5 bases). The read ends 3 residues before the CDR3 terminus; that terminus is restored from the germline J gene. CDR1 KGHSH and CDR2 LQKENI come from the germline V gene. The CDR3 sequence is 18 residues long. Trimming stripped 2 bases from V and 1 base from J, with 19 bases between. The whole variable domain, filled in from reference TRBV18 and TRBJ2-3, reads NAGVMQNPRHLVRRRGQEARLRCSPMKGHSHVYWYRQLPEEGLKFMVYLQKENIIDESGMPKERFSAEFPKEGPSILRIQQVVRGDSAAYFCASSPNQGGRLGTDTQYFGPGTRLTVL.

As to this clone: The read terminates 3 residues before the CDR3 end, so the remaining end is supplied by the germline J gene. This chain joins TRBV25-1 and TRBJ2-7; possibly TRBD2 for D (6 bases). Looked up from germline, CDR1 is MGHDK and CDR2 is SYGVNS. The CDR3 length is 16 residues. V was trimmed by 5 bases and J by 0 bases, leaving 17 bases between them. The sequenced part of the CDR3 DNA is TGTGCCAGCAGTTCAATGGGGGACTCCAGCTCCTACGAG. Translating gives CASSSMGDSSSYE. The full-length CDR3 reads as CASSSMGDSSSYEQYF.

As to this clone: The read finishes 3 residues shy of the CDR3 end, and the germline J gene is used to complete it. The V gene is TRBV2, the J gene TRBJ2-7, with 7 positions matching TRBD2. Germline CDR1 SNHLY, CDR2 FYNNEI. Trimming removed 8 bases from V and 0 bases from J; junction bases left unmatched: 10. The CDR3 extends over 15 amino acids. The CDR3 sequence: CASRHLAASSYEQYF. The sequenced part of the CDR3 DNA is TGTGCCAGCCGCCATCTAGCGGCGAGCTCCTACGAG.

Worth noting for this clone: The read terminates 3 residues ahead of where the CDR3 ends, so the germline J gene completes it. The chain recombines TRBV20-1 with TRBJ2-3; D not resolved. Trimming cost V 6 bases and J 8 bases, with 12 bases left between them. There are 11 residues in the CDR3. CDR1 and CDR2 from the germline V gene are DFQATT and SNEGSKA (reference sequence). This CDR3 is CSAWAPGTQYF. The covered CDR3 bases are TGCAGTGCCTGGGCCCCCGGTACG.

Note on this clone: The CDR3 end falls 3 residues outside the read, so it is completed with the germline J gene. The chain employs TRBV7-1 and TRBJ2-5; 16 nucleotides align to TRBD2. TRBV7-1 is labeled an ORF, and its function is uncertain. The length of the CDR3 is 20 residues. Unmatched junction bases numbered 12, after V lost 3 bases and J lost 2 bases. Incomplete CDR3 DNA: TGTGCCAGCAGCTCGGGACTAGCGGGGGGGCTACGTCGAACACAAGAGACC. This encodes CASSSGLAGGLRRTQET. The entire CDR3 protein is CASSSGLAGGLRRTQETQYF.

Regarding this clone: The sequence runs out 3 residues before the end of the CDR3; the remainder is reconstructed from the germline J gene. V is TRBV11-3 and J is TRBJ1-1, with a possible D match to TRBD1 (5 bases). Germline loops: CDR1 SGHNT, CDR2 YENEEA. This CDR3 region has 14 residues. Trimming took off 2 bases at V and 5 bases at J, with 12 bases between the two ends. CDR3: CASSLQGQQTEAFF. Incomplete CDR3 DNA: TGTGCCAGCAGCTTACAGGGCCAGCAAACTGAA.

About this clone: The read comes to an end 3 residues before the CDR3 does, leaving the germline J gene to fill in the end. The chain uses TRBV20-1 and TRBJ1-5; TRBD1 agrees at 7 bases. The CDR3 is 13 amino acids. J was trimmed by 8 bases and V by 6 bases; bases with no gene match: 10. From germline, CDR1 is DFQATT and CDR2 SNEGSKA (reference sequence). The CDR3 region is CSARQGVVEPQHF. The CDR3 bases that were read are TGCAGTGCCCGACAGGGAGTGGTAGAGCCC.

Worth noting for this clone: The read falls 3 residues short of the CDR3 end, and the missing part is taken from the germline J gene. This sequence joins TRBV13 and TRBJ2-6; D call uncertain. Germline V lookup: CDR1 PRHDT, CDR2 FYEKMQ (reference sequence). The CDR3 contains 15 residues. With 0 bases removed from V and 4 bases from J, the gap between germline ends came to 7 bases. The DNA read from the CDR3 is TGTGCCAGCAGCTTAGGGTGGGCCGGGGCCAACGTC. Amino acids: CASSLGWAGANV. The CDR3 in full is CASSLGWAGANVLTF.

As to this clone: The sequenced fragment ends 3 residues before the CDR3 boundary, so the rest is inferred from the germline J gene. V and J are TRBV28 and TRBJ1-2, with TRBD1 as a possible D gene (5 bases). Per germline, CDR1 MDHEN and CDR2 SYDVKM. This CDR3 is built from 14 residues. The sequenced part of the CDR3 DNA is TGTGCCAGCCTTAGTCAGGGTGCGGTTTTGGGC. Encoded protein: CASLSQGAVLG. The entire CDR3 protein reads CASLSQGAVLGYTF.

As concerns this clone: The read finishes 3 residues shy of the CDR3 end, and the germline J gene is used to complete it. V gene TRBV7-6 combines with J gene TRBJ2-1; TRBD2 agrees at 12 bases. The V and J ends lost 7 bases and 9 bases, in that order; junction bases with no gene match: 4. The CDR3 loop spans 13 amino acids. The germline CDR1 and CDR2 sequences are SGHVS and FNYEAQ. CDR3: CASMTSGGREQFF. Incomplete CDR3 DNA: TGTGCCAGCATGACTAGCGGGGGTCGTGAG.